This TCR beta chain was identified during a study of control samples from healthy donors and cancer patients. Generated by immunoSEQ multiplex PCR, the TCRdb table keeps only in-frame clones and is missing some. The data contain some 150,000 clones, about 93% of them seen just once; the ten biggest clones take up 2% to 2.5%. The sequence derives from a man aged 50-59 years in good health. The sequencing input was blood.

The CDR3 spells CASSFGYNEQFF. The DNA of the CDR3 is TGTGCCAGCAGCTTTGGGTACAATGAGCAGTTCTTC. The V gene is TRBV11-2, the J gene TRBJ2-1; D is undetermined. The V and J ends lost 3 bases and 4 bases respectively, with 4 bases between them. From germline, CDR1 is SGHAT and CDR2 FQNNGV. The CDR3 has 12 residues.